What follows are 31 T cell receptor beta chains derived from one specimen sequenced in a study of T cell repertoires in cytomegalovirus infection. No cognate antigen is known for these TCRs. TCRdb itself ran the reads through MiXCR, one entry per CDR3 protein. This sample has a few hundred thousand distinct CDR3 sequences; almost 30% occur once, and the top ten carry around 19%. This specimen was cultured PBMCs, taken from culture after CMV antigen stimulation. All receptors come from a human donor in good health (CMV status not recorded). Some clones in this sample may be carry-over from other donors' samples.

CDR3 DNA sequence: TGTGCCAGCAGCTTAGGGGGGACCGGGAGTGAGGACAATGAGCAGTTCTTC. Amino acids: CASSLGGTGSEDNEQFF. The chain carries TRBV7-4 and TRBJ2-1; weak D call: TRBD2 (6 bases). Germline CDR1 and CDR2: SGHVT and SQSDAQ. V was trimmed by 1 base and J by 5 bases, leaving 18 bases between them. The CDR3 is 17 residues long.

This clonotype was counted between two and nine times. This chain uses TRBV7-2 with TRBJ1-4; tentative D call: TRBD1 (6 bases). The ends were cut back, 6 bases at V and 3 bases at J, with 17 bases in the middle. CDR1 is SGHTA and CDR2 is FQGNSA in the germline V gene. The CDR3 length is 16 residues. The chain's CDR3 is CASSKQGFTANEKLFF. The CDR3 bases are TGTGCCAGCAGTAAACAGGGTTTCACGGCTAATGAAAAACTGTTTTTT.

This chain uses TRBV7-8 with TRBJ2-5, with D perhaps TRBD2 (6 bases). Germline V gene data show CDR1 as SGHVS and CDR2 as FQNEAQ. Trimming shortened V by 5 bases and J by 2 bases, and 15 bases separated the two germline ends. The CDR3 has 15 amino acids. This chain's CDR3 is CASSPRRGIQETQYF. The CDR3, as DNA: TGTGCCAGCAGCCCCCGGCGCGGGATACAAGAGACCCAGTACTTC.

This clonotype was counted between two and nine times. The chain recombines TRBV20-1 with TRBJ2-1; the match to TRBD2 covers 8 bases. The CDR3 consists of 18 residues. The germline CDR1 and CDR2 sequences are DFQATT and SNEGSKA (reference sequence). J was trimmed by 0 bases and V by 5 bases; bases with no gene match: 15. As DNA, the CDR3 is TGCAGTGCTGAAACAAGCAGGACTAGCTCCGTCTCCTACAATGAGCAGTTCTTC. Protein product: CSAETSRTSSVSYNEQFF.

There are a few counts of this clonotype. This chain links TRBV7-9 with TRBJ2-3; D gene ambiguous. Germline values: CDR1 SEHNR, CDR2 FQNEAQ (reference sequence). Trimming stripped 5 bases from V and 3 bases from J, with 18 bases between. The CDR3 sequence is 16 residues long. The CDR3, as DNA: TGTGCCAGCAGCCCCCAGGATCAAGGGAAGACAGATACGCAGTATTTT. Its protein product is CASSPQDQGKTDTQYF.

This sequence joins TRBV7-4 and TRBJ2-7, with 8 nucleotides matching TRBD2. J gave up 0 bases and V 7 bases, and 8 bases lay outside the gene matches. CDR1 SGHVT and CDR2 SQSDAQ come from the germline V gene. This CDR3 contains 15 residues. In DNA form, the CDR3 reads TGTGCCAGCACCGGGGGGGGTCTCTTCTCCTACGAGCAGTACTTC. It encodes CASTGGGLFSYEQYF.

This clonotype has at least ten counts. This chain connects TRBV6-1 to TRBJ2-1; 8 positions agree with TRBD2. This CDR3 region has 17 residues. V trimming: 5 bases; J trimming: 4 bases; junction bases outside the gene matches: 13. Germline assignment: CDR1 MNHNS and CDR2 SASEGT. CDR3 nucleotide sequence: TGTGCCAGCAGTCGTCGTACTCTAGCGGGTATGTACAATGAGCAGTTCTTC. Protein sequence: CASSRRTLAGMYNEQFF.

This chain links TRBV7-2 with TRBJ2-2; D unclear. The CDR3 runs to 12 residues. Trimming cost V 5 bases and J 5 bases, with 6 bases left between them. The germline V gene has CDR1 SGHTA and CDR2 FQGNSA. The CDR3 DNA is TGTGCCAGCAGCCGCGATACCGGGGAGCTGTTTTTT. It specifies CASSRDTGELFF.

This sequence joins TRBV28 and TRBJ1-5, with unresolved D. The CDR3 consists of 16 residues. Germline V CDR1 and CDR2: MDHEN, SYDVKM. Trimming shortened V by 6 bases and J by 0 bases, and 15 bases separated the two germline ends. The CDR3 is CASSRSPAYSNQPQHF. The CDR3 region has the DNA TGTGCCAGCAGCCGGTCCCCGGCGTATAGCAATCAGCCCCAGCATTTT.

The chain employs TRBV20-1 and TRBJ2-1, with TRBD2 matching 12 bases. The length of the CDR3 is 15 residues. Trimming at V came to 0 bases and at J to 3 bases, leaving 0 bases not matched to a gene. Germline assignment: CDR1 DFQATT and CDR2 SNEGSKA (reference sequence). The CDR3 DNA sequence: TGCAGTGCTAGAGAGACTAGCGGGAGCTACAATGAGCAGTTCTTC. Amino acids: CSARETSGSYNEQFF.

This clonotype was seen more than once but under ten times. The chain links TRBV10-3 to TRBJ1-2, with TRBD1 matching over 10 bases. Germline trimming cut 3 bases from V and 6 bases from J; bases unmatched to any gene: 7. The CDR3 runs 15 residues. Germline V gene data show CDR1 as ENHRY and CDR2 as SYGVKD. The CDR3 protein is CAISERTGQGDGYTF. CDR3 nucleotide sequence: TGTGCCATCAGTGAAAGGACCGGACAGGGGGATGGCTACACCTTC.

The chain uses TRBV7-2 and TRBJ2-7; 8 positions match TRBD2. V lost 5 bases and J lost 0; bases outside the gene matches: 9. The germline CDR1 and CDR2 sequences are SGHTA and FQGNSA. CDR3 size: 16 residues. The CDR3 protein is CASSPELAGTSYEQYF. Written as DNA, the CDR3 is TGTGCCAGCAGCCCCGAATTAGCGGGAACCTCCTACGAGCAGTACTTC. Supplemented by reference TRBV7-2 and TRBJ2-7, the full variable domain reads GAGVSQSPSNKVTEKGKDVELRCDPISGHTALYWYRQSLGQGLEFLIYFQGNSAPDKSGLPSDRFSAERTGGSVSTLTIQRTQQEDSAVYLCASSPELAGTSYEQYFGPGTRLTVT.

This clonotype has just a few counts. This chain links TRBV29-1 with TRBJ1-1; no definite D call. Trimming left V 3 bases short and J 4 bases short, with 12 bases between. CDR1 and CDR2 from the germline V gene are SQVTM and ANQGSEA. The CDR3 has 13 amino acids. Here the CDR3 reads CSVELQMGTEAFF. CDR3 in DNA: TGCAGCGTTGAGCTACAGATGGGCACTGAAGCTTTCTTT. The variable domain in full, with the rest retrieved from reference TRBV29-1 and TRBJ1-1, is SAVISQKPSRDICQRGTSLTIQCQVDSQVTMMFWYRQQPGQSLTLIATANQGSEATYESGFVIDKFPISRPNLTFSTLTVSNMSPEDSSIYLCSVELQMGTEAFFGQGTRLTVV.

V and J are TRBV6-5 and TRBJ1-4; 10 nucleotides agree with TRBD1. Germline loops: CDR1 MNHEY, CDR2 SVGAGI. Losses at the gene ends were 7 bases for V and 6 bases for J; bases not matched to a gene: 5. The CDR3 is made up of 14 amino acids. In DNA form, the CDR3 reads TGTGCCAGCAAGGCCGGGACAGGGGATGAAAAACTGTTTTTT. Translation: CASKAGTGDEKLFF.

This clonotype turned up a few times. The gene calls are TRBV6-1 and TRBJ1-3, with TRBD1 identical over 10 bases. Germline CDR1 and CDR2: MNHNS and SASEGT. The CDR3 is 16 amino acids. Trimming took 5 bases from V and 3 from J; bases not matched to a gene: 7. CDR3 protein: CASSLFGTGVGNTIYF. DNA of the CDR3: TGTGCCAGCAGTCTTTTCGGGACAGGGGTTGGAAACACCATATATTTT.

This clonotype was found many times. The chain uses TRBV4-2 and TRBJ1-4, with 8 bases that match TRBD1. The CDR3 is made up of 18 amino acids. After removal of 0 bases from V and 0 bases from J, the junction contained 6 bases not matched to a gene. Per germline, CDR1 LGHNA and CDR2 YNFKEQ. The CDR3 loop is CASSQDGQGASTNEKLFF. The CDR3 region has the DNA TGTGCCAGCAGCCAAGATGGGCAGGGGGCCTCAACTAATGAAAAACTGTTTTTT.

The chain uses TRBV6-6 and TRBJ2-3, with D perhaps TRBD2 (5 bases). This CDR3 has 14 residues. Germline V gene lookup returns CDR1 MNHNY and CDR2 SVGAGI (reference sequence). Trimming took 7 bases from V and 1 from J, leaving 12 bases between them. CDR3 region: CASMGAEGTDTQYF. CDR3 DNA sequence: TGTGCCAGCATGGGAGCGGAGGGCACAGATACGCAGTATTTT.

This sequence joins TRBV19 and TRBJ2-5; TRBD1 might be the D (6 bases). This CDR3 spans 14 amino acids. CDR1 LNHDA and CDR2 SQIVND come from the germline V gene (reference sequence). Trimming stripped 7 bases from V and 5 bases from J, with 17 bases between. CDR3 in amino acids: CASTPGDHRETQYF. CDR3 coding DNA: TGTGCCAGTACCCCAGGGGACCACCGGGAGACCCAGTACTTC.

The rearrangement joins TRBV20-1 to TRBJ1-2; 7 nucleotides align to TRBD1. Germline values: CDR1 DFQATT, CDR2 SNEGSKA (reference sequence). J gave up 3 bases and V 3 bases, and 10 bases lay outside the gene matches. This CDR3 has 15 amino acids. CDR3 sequence reads: CSARGLEGQYYGYTF. The CDR3 nucleotides are TGCAGTGCTAGGGGGTTGGAGGGACAGTACTATGGCTACACCTTC.

This clonotype showed up just a few times. The rearrangement joins TRBV10-3 to TRBJ1-1; D not certain. V was pared by 6 bases and J by 1 base, with 9 bases between. The CDR3 is 13 residues long. CDR1 and CDR2 (germline): ENHRY, SYGVKD. The CDR3 nucleotides are TGTGCCATCAGAGACATCACGAACACTGAAGCTTTCTTT. Protein sequence: CAIRDITNTEAFF.

Turning to this clonotype: Because the CDR3 is missing its conserved closing phenylalanine or tryptophan, this is likely a read error. This chain connects TRBV7-2 to TRBJ2-2, with 11 bases fitting TRBD2. The V gene's germline CDR1 is SGHTA and CDR2 FQGNSA. J was trimmed by 5 bases and V by 7 bases; bases with no gene match: 12. The CDR3 contains 17 residues. CDR3 sequence: CASTLKALAGGTGELFS. The CDR3 nucleotides are TGTGCCAGCACCCTTAAGGCCCTAGCGGGAGGAACCGGGGAGCTGTTTTCT.

CDR3 sequence (DNA): TGTGCCACCGCGAGGGGACAGCAATCTAACTATGGCTACACCTTC. Its protein is CATARGQQSNYGYTF. The V gene is TRBV19, the J gene TRBJ1-2; TRBD1 agrees at 7 bases. This CDR3 comprises 15 residues. V lost 10 bases to trimming and J lost 0 bases; unmatched junction nucleotides: 11. Germline CDR1 and CDR2: LNHDA and SQIVND (reference sequence). Full variable domain (rest looked up from reference TRBV19 and TRBJ1-2): DGGITQSPKYLFRKEGQNVTLSCEQNLNHDAMYWYRQDPGQGLRLIYYSQIVNDFQKGDIAEGYSVSREKKESFPLTVTSAQKNPTAFYLCATARGQQSNYGYTFGSGTRLTVV.

CDR3 bases: TGTGCCAGCAGCCCGGGACCTACAGAGCAGTTCTTC. It codes for CASSPGPTEQFF. V gene TRBV5-4 combines with J gene TRBJ2-1; perhaps D is TRBD1 or TRBD2 (5 bases each). The V gene lost 4 bases and the J gene lost 10 bases, with 12 bases spanning the gap. The CDR3 spans 12 residues. CDR1 is SGHNT, CDR2 YYREEE, per germline (reference sequence).

The chain uses TRBV5-4 and TRBJ1-2, with TRBD1 matching 8 bases. CDR1 is SGHNT and CDR2 is YYREEE in the germline V gene (reference sequence). The CDR3 sequence is 14 residues long. The trim removed 1 base at V and 4 bases at J, leaving 3 bases unmatched. The CDR3: CASSLQGASYGYTF. As DNA, the CDR3 is TGTGCCAGCAGCTTGCAGGGGGCCTCCTATGGCTACACCTTC. The full variable domain, in which reference TRBV5-4 and TRBJ1-2 provide the parts outside the CDR3, is ETGVTQSPTHLIKTRGQQVTLRCSSQSGHNTVSWYQQALGQGPQFIFQYYREEENGRGNFPPRFSGLQFPNYSSELNVNALELDDSALYLCASSLQGASYGYTFGSGTRLTVV.

The chain joins TRBV3-1 to TRBJ1-2, with no clear D. Germline lookup yields CDR1 LGHDT and CDR2 YNNKEL (reference sequence). Trimming cost V 1 base and J 8 bases, with 14 bases left between them. The CDR3 extends over 14 amino acids. Here the CDR3 DNA reads TGTGCCAGCAGCCAAGCCACGATAGGGCTCGGCTACACCTTC. Protein: CASSQATIGLGYTF.

Here the CDR3 reads CASSESSREETQYF. The CDR3, as DNA: TGCGCCAGCAGTGAGTCCTCCAGGGAAGAGACCCAGTACTTC. This rearrangement joins TRBV10-2 to TRBJ2-5; the D gene is possibly TRBD1 (5 bases). The germline V gene encodes CDR1 WSHSY and CDR2 SAAADI. V was shortened by 0 bases and J by 3 bases, with 8 bases between the two germline ends. The CDR3 covers 14 residues.

There are a few counts of this clonotype. The chain employs TRBV2 and TRBJ2-2; TRBD1 aligns across 9 bases. V dropped 2 bases and J dropped 1; count of bases not matched to a gene: 2. This CDR3 is 16 amino acids long. Germline V lookup: CDR1 SNHLY, CDR2 FYNNEI. Here the CDR3 reads CASSELGQGNTGELFF. CDR3 coding DNA: TGTGCCAGCAGTGAATTGGGACAGGGGAACACCGGGGAGCTGTTTTTT.

The chain joins TRBV12-3 or TRBV12-4 to TRBJ1-1; 7 nucleotides match TRBD1. V was pared by 5 bases and J by 0 bases, with 6 bases of the junction left unmatched. CDR3 length: 15 residues. CDR3 sequence: CASSHTGAMNTEAFF. The CDR3 coding sequence is TGTGCCAGCAGTCATACAGGGGCTATGAACACTGAAGCTTTCTTT.

This clonotype has only a few counts. The chain combines TRBV5-4 with TRBJ1-1; 9 nucleotides align to TRBD1. Per the germline V gene, CDR1 is SGHNT and CDR2 is YYREEE (reference sequence). V was clipped by 0 bases and J by 3 bases; unmatched bases: 6. This CDR3 has 16 amino acids. The CDR3, as DNA: TGTGCCAGCAGCTTGGGAGGCACAGGGGGCGACACTGAAGCTTTCTTT. Translation: CASSLGGTGGDTEAFF.

This clonotype was seen repeatedly, ten times or more. This rearrangement joins TRBV7-2 to TRBJ1-1; unclear D gene. In germline, CDR1 is SGHTA, CDR2 FQGNSA. V was pared by 5 bases and J by 7 bases, with 11 bases between. There are 12 residues in the CDR3. CDR3 coding DNA: TGTGCCAGCAGCCCCGGTGGGGTTGAAGCTTTCTTT. Translation gives CASSPGGVEAFF.

The chain is built from TRBV5-4 and TRBJ1-4; D is ambiguous. The germline gives CDR1 SGHNT, CDR2 YYREEE (reference sequence). The CDR3 has 15 amino acids. Trimming shortened V by 2 bases and J by 0 bases, and 8 bases separated the two germline ends. The chain's CDR3 is CASSFNLATNEKLFF. DNA for the CDR3: TGTGCCAGCAGCTTTAACCTGGCAACTAATGAAAAACTGTTTTTT.